The 23 T cell receptor beta chains below all came from one sample that was sequenced in a study of blood T cell repertoires in COVID-19. Clones were sequenced by immunoSEQ multiplex PCR, and TCRdb holds only the in-frame ones, with some missing. The sample lists about 240,000 clones, more than 75% occurring once. Sequenced input: PBMCs or T cells enriched from blood (not recorded which). These receptors were taken from a woman aged 40 to 55 with acute COVID-19.

The V and J genes are TRBV5-4 and TRBJ2-2; TRBD2 matches at 8 bases. The CDR3 runs to 16 residues. The V and J ends lost 3 bases and 4 bases, in that order; junction bases with no gene match: 8. In germline, CDR1 is SGHNT, CDR2 YYREEE (reference sequence). The CDR3 nucleotides read TGTGCCAGCAGCTCTCCCGGGGGGGAGTTCACCGGGGAGCTGTTTTTT. Its protein is CASSSPGGEFTGELFF.

This chain uses TRBV29-1 with TRBJ1-4, with no clear D. Germline lookup yields CDR1 SQVTM and CDR2 ANQGSEA. V was cut by 6 bases and J by 7 bases, with 6 bases left in between. CDR3 size: 10 residues. Here the CDR3 reads CSVSVEKLFF. As DNA, the CDR3 is TGCAGCGTCTCGGTTGAAAAACTGTTTTTT.

The chain couples TRBV29-1 to TRBJ1-3; D not certain. V lost 7 bases to trimming and J lost 1 base, with 14 bases between them. The CDR3 has 14 residues. The germline V gene encodes CDR1 SQVTM and CDR2 ANQGSEA. CDR3 sequence (DNA): TGCAGCGCCCAGACTTCCCTTTCTGGAAACACCATATATTTT. Translating gives CSAQTSLSGNTIYF.

The chain's CDR3 is CASSPSSGQHYGYTF. The CDR3 DNA sequence: TGTGCCAGCAGCCCGTCGAGCGGACAGCACTATGGCTACACCTTC. This chain links TRBV11-2 with TRBJ1-2; weak D call: TRBD1 (6 bases). The germline V and J ends were trimmed by 5 bases and 3 bases, with 16 bases remaining between them. The germline CDR1 and CDR2 sequences are SGHAT and FQNNGV. CDR3 size: 15 residues.

V gene TRBV7-9 combines with J gene TRBJ1-4; tentatively, D is TRBD1 (5 bases). In germline, CDR1 is SEHNR, CDR2 FQNEAQ (reference sequence). The CDR3 consists of 15 residues. V lost 6 bases and J 4 bases, leaving 15 bases between the germline ends. The CDR3 reads CASSSGRGNNEKLFF. Written as DNA, the CDR3 is TGTGCCAGCAGTTCAGGGCGGGGGAATAATGAAAAACTGTTTTTT.

The chain joins TRBV6-5 to TRBJ2-3, with a tentative D call TRBD2 (6 bases). The germline CDR1 and CDR2 sequences are MNHEY and SVGAGI. This CDR3 spans 15 amino acids. The V and J ends lost 6 bases and 2 bases respectively, with 15 bases between them. CDR3 DNA sequence: TGTGCCAGCAGCCGCGGGACTCCAAACACAGATACGCAGTATTTT. This codes for CASSRGTPNTDTQYF.

The V call is TRBV5-1, the J call TRBJ2-7; D not resolved. V lost 0 bases and J lost 3, with 16 bases in between. The germline V gene has CDR1 SGHRS and CDR2 YFSETQ. The CDR3 extends over 16 amino acids. Here the CDR3 reads CASSLEQARRFYEQYF. The CDR3 region has the DNA TGCGCCAGCAGCTTGGAGCAGGCCCGCAGGTTCTACGAGCAGTACTTC.

The V gene is TRBV5-1, the J gene TRBJ2-1, with 11 bases aligning to TRBD2. The CDR3 sequence is 17 residues long. V gave up 3 bases and J gave up 6 bases; unmatched junction bases: 11. Germline-derived CDR1 and CDR2 are SGHRS and YFSETQ. CDR3 loop: CASSYISGRARINEQFF. In nucleotides, the CDR3 is TGCGCCAGCAGCTATATTAGCGGGAGGGCCCGTATCAATGAGCAGTTCTTC.

V and J are TRBV2 and TRBJ1-5, with TRBD1 as a possible D gene (5 bases). The CDR3 loop spans 14 amino acids. Per germline, CDR1 SNHLY and CDR2 FYNNEI. V lost 4 bases and J 2 bases, leaving 9 bases between the germline ends. CDR3 nucleotides: TGTGCCAGCAGTGGGGCGGGGGGCAATCAGCCCCAGCATTTT. Encoded protein: CASSGAGGNQPQHF.

The chain combines TRBV6-5 with TRBJ1-1; D unresolved. V lost 6 bases to trimming and J lost 4 bases, with 18 bases between them. The CDR3 covers 15 residues. Germline values: CDR1 MNHEY, CDR2 SVGAGI. The CDR3 sequence is CASRASGVEGTEAFF. The CDR3 DNA reads TGTGCCAGCAGGGCCTCTGGGGTAGAGGGCACTGAAGCTTTCTTT.

V is TRBV6-1 and J is TRBJ2-7; tentative D call: TRBD2 (6 bases). The CDR3 is made up of 14 amino acids. Trimming left V 1 base short and J 6 bases short, with 13 bases between. The germline V gene encodes CDR1 MNHNS and CDR2 SASEGT. CDR3 region: CASSEVGGIGEQYF. CDR3 coding DNA: TGTGCCAGCAGTGAAGTTGGCGGGATCGGCGAGCAGTACTTC.

This chain uses TRBV9 with TRBJ1-1; the D gene is possibly TRBD1 (5 bases). CDR1 is SGDLS and CDR2 is YYNGEE in the germline V gene. Trimming removed 4 bases from V and 1 base from J, with 14 bases in between. The CDR3 is made up of 15 amino acids. The DNA for the CDR3 is TGTGCCAGCAGCACCACAGGTATCGAGAACACTGAAGCTTTCTTT. It specifies CASSTTGIENTEAFF.

This clone was counted between two and nine times. This chain links TRBV7-2 with TRBJ1-5; D is unresolved. The CDR3 is 16 residues long. V lost 1 base, J lost 0 bases, and 10 bases lay in between. Germline V lookup: CDR1 SGHTA, CDR2 FQGNSA. CDR3: CASSLGGLNSNQPQHF. In DNA, the CDR3 is TGTGCCAGCAGCTTAGGCGGTCTGAATAGCAATCAGCCCCAGCATTTT.

The chain recombines TRBV27 with TRBJ1-5, with 8 bases identical to TRBD1. Germline CDR1 and CDR2: MNHEY and SMNVEV (reference sequence). Trimming took 5 bases from V and 5 from J; bases not matched to a gene: 5. This CDR3 has 14 residues. The CDR3 bases are TGTGCCAGCAGTACGACAGGGGTGGATCAGCCCCAGCATTTT. Translating it yields CASSTTGVDQPQHF.

This chain joins TRBV19 and TRBJ2-7, with TRBD1 matching over 8 bases. The CDR3 loop spans 14 amino acids. Germline V gene data show CDR1 as LNHDA and CDR2 as SQIVND (reference sequence). The ends lost 6 bases at V and 0 bases at J; junction bases unmatched: 4. The CDR3 bases are TGTGCCAGTAGGGACAGGGAACACTCCTACGAGCAGTACTTC. Protein: CASRDREHSYEQYF.

The V gene is TRBV14, the J gene TRBJ1-1; TRBD1 matches 8 bases. V was clipped by 0 bases and J by 3 bases; unmatched bases: 3. The CDR3 loop spans 15 amino acids. CDR1 and CDR2 from the germline V gene are SGHDN and FVKESK. CDR3 in DNA: TGTGCCAGCAGCCAAGAGGGGACAGGATACACTGAAGCTTTCTTT. Translation: CASSQEGTGYTEAFF. Full variable domain (rest looked up from reference TRBV14 and TRBJ1-1): EAGVTQFPSHSVIEKGQTVTLRCDPISGHDNLYWYRRVMGKEIKFLLHFVKESKQDESGMPNNRFLAERTGGTYSTLKVQPAELEDSGVYFCASSQEGTGYTEAFFGQGTRLTVV.

CDR3 loop: CAISLSGIEQFF. The CDR3 DNA follows: TGTGCCATCAGCTTGTCGGGGATTGAGCAGTTCTTC. This chain links TRBV10-3 with TRBJ2-1, with D perhaps TRBD2 (5 bases). The CDR3 totals 12 residues. The V gene's germline CDR1 is ENHRY and CDR2 SYGVKD. Trimming took 6 bases from V and 9 from J, leaving 12 bases between them.

The V call is TRBV14, the J call TRBJ1-3; no definite D call. Germline V gives CDR1 SGHDN, CDR2 FVKESK. The CDR3 has 14 amino acids. V lost 0 bases and J lost 2, with 5 bases in between. The CDR3 spells CASSQDTAGNTIYF. CDR3 nucleotides: TGTGCCAGCAGCCAAGATACAGCTGGAAACACCATATATTTT.

This rearrangement joins TRBV12-3 or TRBV12-4 to TRBJ2-3; TRBD1 might be the D (5 bases). There are 13 residues in the CDR3. The V gene lost 8 bases and the J gene lost 7 bases, with 16 bases spanning the gap. The CDR3, as DNA: TGTGCCAGCGGGGCCATTGTAATAAATACGCAGTATTTT. This sequence encodes CASGAIVINTQYF.

For the CDR3, the DNA is TGTGCCAGCAGCGCGATACAGGGGAACTATGGCTACACCTTC. Translating it yields CASSAIQGNYGYTF. The chain recombines TRBV5-8 with TRBJ1-2; 7 bases fit TRBD1. V lost 4 bases and J lost 2; bases outside the gene matches: 5. The CDR3 length is 14 residues. Germline CDR1 is SGHTS and CDR2 is YDEGEE.

The chain couples TRBV2 to TRBJ2-2; tentatively, D is TRBD2 (6 bases). The CDR3 has 14 residues. The V gene's germline CDR1 is SNHLY and CDR2 FYNNEI. The V and J ends lost 4 bases and 4 bases respectively, with 10 bases between them. The DNA of the CDR3 is TGTGCCAGCAGTGTCGCGGGAAGCACCGGGGAGCTGTTTTTT. Translating gives CASSVAGSTGELFF.

This clone has only a few counts. The chain links TRBV11-2 to TRBJ2-3; D ambiguous. Deletions cut 1 base from V and 5 bases from J, with 16 bases between. Germline V gives CDR1 SGHAT, CDR2 FQNNGV. CDR3 length: 16 amino acids. The CDR3 DNA sequence: TGTGCCAGCAGCTTAGCGCTCTCCGTGACGGGAGATACGCAGTATTTT. Residues: CASSLALSVTGDTQYF.

The chain recombines TRBV4-2 with TRBJ2-1; 12 bases are a match to TRBD2. Per the germline V gene, CDR1 is LGHNA and CDR2 is YNFKEQ. J gave up 5 bases and V 3 bases, and 8 bases lay outside the gene matches. The CDR3 runs 17 residues. For the CDR3, the DNA is TGTGCCAGCAGCCAGGGGCGGACTAGCGGGATTAACAATGAGCAGTTCTTC. This encodes CASSQGRTSGINNEQFF.